This T cell receptor beta chain came from a study of regulatory T cells in long-lasting Graves disease (dated by TCRdb to the early 2020s). Background for the entire study: To count as having persistent Graves' disease, a patient had to have received antithyroid drug treatment for over 5 years with TSH receptor autoantibodies remaining persistently positive. TCR sequencing covered approximately 13 persistent and around 20 newly diagnosed Graves' disease patients, some 35 samples in total. Peripheral blood TCR sequencing and RNA sequencing compared persistent Graves' disease patients with newly diagnosed Graves' disease patients. The study was conducted in China and was registered as a clinical trial. Persistent Graves' disease patients in the clinical cohort had taken antithyroid drugs for about 10.3 years on average. What the authors observed across the whole study: As a limitation, the authors acknowledged that the small sample size may reduce accuracy. Sequencing and analysis were limited to the TCR beta chain. A larger number of public clonotypes was shared among persistent patients (around 2,500) than among newly diagnosed patients (roughly 1,000). Compared with newly diagnosed patients, patients with persistent Graves' disease had lower TCR Shannon entropy and fewer highly expanded clones, which suggests clonal expansion. Preferential use of TRBV28, TRBJ1-2 and TRBJ2-5 was observed in persistent disease, whereas TRBV20-1 and TRBJ2-1 were favored in newly diagnosed disease. Peripheral blood alone was examined, since thyroid tissue, which constituted the primary lesion, could not be accessed.

This clonotype occurred many times. The antigen it recognizes is unknown. Base-call qualities are not available, and no considerably larger clone is one nucleotide away. Library method: multiplex PCR. Sequencing relied on an Illumina HiSeq 4000. iRepertoire HTBI primers and Arm-PCR amplification of CDR3 regions were used to construct TCR beta libraries. PCR products were gel purified before sequencing. On the authors' methods: A total of 62 TRBV and approximately 13 TRBJ segments were identified across samples and were used for gene usage analysis of CDR3 amino acid clonotypes. COPE and FqMerger were used to merge the filtered high-quality paired reads into contigs. Contigs were aligned with BLAST to IMGT TRBV, TRBD and TRBJ reference genes, and CDR3 was defined per IMGT. Clonotypes above 0.1% frequency were classified as highly expanded clones. Shannon entropy was used to measure repertoire diversity, and the Gini coefficient was used to measure V-J evenness. A clonotype was considered public if more than one individual shared it. TCRdb trimmed the raw reads at Q25, called clones with MiXCR and kept productive beta chains. Records with the same CDR3 protein are collapsed into one entry carrying the most frequent genes and DNA. The V and J calls follow TCRdb's processing rather than the paper's. The sample contains around 450,000 distinct CDR3 sequences, 20% to 25% of them found a single time. The top ten hold approximately 6.4% of the sample.

The sample's time point label, decoded: persistent/refractory GD, antithyroid drugs over 5 years with positive TRAb. RNA was extracted from PBMCs in TRIzol for both TCR sequencing and RNA sequencing. The diagnosis of Graves' disease was made according to American Thyroid Association guidelines. The patients came from an endocrinology department in Xi'an, China. From each patient, 8 to 10 milliliters of peripheral blood was collected into an EDTA anticoagulant tube. Ficoll Paque Plus density gradient separation was used to isolate PBMCs, and no additional T cell sorting was done. An Agilent 2100 Bioanalyzer and agarose gel were used to check RNA quality, while a NanoDrop 2000 measured RNA concentration. For this chain, trimming is 4 bases at the V end and 6 bases at the J end, and the number of junction bases without a gene match is 4. The germline V gene specifies SGHVS as CDR1 and FQNEAQ as CDR2. Measured from the cysteine to the phenylalanine, the CDR3 is 14 residues long. Just the 42-base CDR3 DNA is kept, in frame starting at base 1.

The chain employs TRBV7-8 and TRBJ1-2; 11 bases in between match TRBD1. The sequence came from a female donor with Graves disease. Source: peripheral blood mononuclear cells (PBMCs), taken when the disease was refractory, from a patient treated with antithyroid drugs. The CDR3 region has the sequence CASSSDRGQDGYTF. At the DNA level, the sequence is TGTGCCAGCAGCTCGGACAGGGGGCAGGATGGCTACACCTTC.